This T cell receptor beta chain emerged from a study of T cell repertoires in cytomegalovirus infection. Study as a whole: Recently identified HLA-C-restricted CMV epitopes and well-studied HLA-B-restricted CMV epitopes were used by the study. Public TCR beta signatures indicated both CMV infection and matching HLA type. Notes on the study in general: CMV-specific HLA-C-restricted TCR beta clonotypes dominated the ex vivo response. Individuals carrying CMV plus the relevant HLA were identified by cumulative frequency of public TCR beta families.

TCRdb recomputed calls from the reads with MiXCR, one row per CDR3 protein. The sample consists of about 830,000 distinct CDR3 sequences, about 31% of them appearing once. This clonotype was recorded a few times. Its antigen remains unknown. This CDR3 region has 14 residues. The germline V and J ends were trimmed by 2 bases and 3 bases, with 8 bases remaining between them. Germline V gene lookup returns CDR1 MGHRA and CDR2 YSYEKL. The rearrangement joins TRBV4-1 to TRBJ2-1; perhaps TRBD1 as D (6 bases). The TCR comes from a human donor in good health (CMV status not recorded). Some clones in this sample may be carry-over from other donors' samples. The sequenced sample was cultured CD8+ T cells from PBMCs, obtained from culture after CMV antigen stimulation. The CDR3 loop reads CASSQKDSYNEQFF. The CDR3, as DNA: TGCGCCAGCAGCCAAAAGGACAGCTACAATGAGCAGTTCTTC.